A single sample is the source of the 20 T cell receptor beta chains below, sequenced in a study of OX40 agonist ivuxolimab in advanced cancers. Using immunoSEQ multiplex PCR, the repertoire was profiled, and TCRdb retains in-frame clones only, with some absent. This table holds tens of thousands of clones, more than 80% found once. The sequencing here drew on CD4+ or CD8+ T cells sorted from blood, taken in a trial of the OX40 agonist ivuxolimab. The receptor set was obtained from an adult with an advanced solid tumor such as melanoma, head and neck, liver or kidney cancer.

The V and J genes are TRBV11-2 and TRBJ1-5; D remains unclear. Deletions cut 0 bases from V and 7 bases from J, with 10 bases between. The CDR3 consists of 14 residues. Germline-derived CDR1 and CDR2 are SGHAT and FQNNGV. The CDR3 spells CASSLDSRRQPQHF. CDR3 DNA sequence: TGTGCCAGCAGCTTAGACAGCAGGCGACAGCCCCAGCATTTT.

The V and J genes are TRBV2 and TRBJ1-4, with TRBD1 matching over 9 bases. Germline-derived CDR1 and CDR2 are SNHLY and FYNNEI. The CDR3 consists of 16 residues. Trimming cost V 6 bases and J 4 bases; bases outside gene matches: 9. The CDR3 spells CASREDRGDLNEKLFF. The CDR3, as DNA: TGTGCCAGCAGGGAGGACAGGGGCGACCTTAATGAAAAACTGTTTTTT.

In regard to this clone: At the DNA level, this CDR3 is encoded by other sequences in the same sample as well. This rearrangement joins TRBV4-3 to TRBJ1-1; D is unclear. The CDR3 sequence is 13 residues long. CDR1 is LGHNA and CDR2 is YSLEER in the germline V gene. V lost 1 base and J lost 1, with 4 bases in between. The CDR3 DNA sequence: TGCGCCAGCAGCCAAGCCGGGAACACTGAAGCTTTCTTT. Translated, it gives CASSQAGNTEAFF.

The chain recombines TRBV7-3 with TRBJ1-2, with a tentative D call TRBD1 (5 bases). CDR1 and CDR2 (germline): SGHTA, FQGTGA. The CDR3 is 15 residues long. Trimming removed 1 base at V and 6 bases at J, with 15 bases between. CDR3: CASSLIGSSGHGYTF. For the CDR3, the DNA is TGTGCCAGCAGCTTAATCGGCAGCTCGGGGCATGGCTACACCTTC.

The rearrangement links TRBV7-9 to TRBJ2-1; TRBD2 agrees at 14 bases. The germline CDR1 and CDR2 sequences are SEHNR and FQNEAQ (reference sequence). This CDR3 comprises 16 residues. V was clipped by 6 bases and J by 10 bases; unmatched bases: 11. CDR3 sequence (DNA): TGTGCCAGCAGTTCCTCGGGACTAGCGGGGGTTGGGGAGCAGTTCTTC. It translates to CASSSSGLAGVGEQFF. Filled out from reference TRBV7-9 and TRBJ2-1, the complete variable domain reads DTGVSQNPRHKITKRGQNVTFRCDPISEHNRLYWYRQTLGQGPEFLTYFQNEAQLEKSRLLSDRFSAERPKGSFSTLEIQRTEQGDSAMYLCASSSSGLAGVGEQFFGPGTRLTVL.

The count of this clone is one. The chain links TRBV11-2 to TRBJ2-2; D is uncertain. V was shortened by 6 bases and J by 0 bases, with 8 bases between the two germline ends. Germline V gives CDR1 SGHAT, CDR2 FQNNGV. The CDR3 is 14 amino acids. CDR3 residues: CASRIHPNTGELFF. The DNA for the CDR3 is TGTGCCAGCAGAATCCACCCGAACACCGGGGAGCTGTTTTTT.

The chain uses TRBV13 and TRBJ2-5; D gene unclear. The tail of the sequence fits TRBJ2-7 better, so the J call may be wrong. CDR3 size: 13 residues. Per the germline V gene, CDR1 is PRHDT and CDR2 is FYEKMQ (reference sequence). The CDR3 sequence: CASSLLLGNEQYF. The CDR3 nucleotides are TGTGCCAGCAGCTTACTCCTAGGGAACGAGCAGTACTTC.

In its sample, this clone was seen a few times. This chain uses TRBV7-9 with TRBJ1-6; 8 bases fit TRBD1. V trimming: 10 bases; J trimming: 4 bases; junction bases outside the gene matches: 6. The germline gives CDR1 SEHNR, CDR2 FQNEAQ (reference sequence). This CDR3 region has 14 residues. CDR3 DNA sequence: TGTGCCACCCGACAGGGGCTTTATAATTCACCCCTCCACTTT. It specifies CATRQGLYNSPLHF.

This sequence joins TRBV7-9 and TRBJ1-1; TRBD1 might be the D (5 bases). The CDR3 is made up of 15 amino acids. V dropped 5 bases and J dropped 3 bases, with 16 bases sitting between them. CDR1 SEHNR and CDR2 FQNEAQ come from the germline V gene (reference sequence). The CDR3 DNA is TGTGCCAGCAGCCTAGGGGCGGGTAGGGACACTGAAGCTTTCTTT. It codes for CASSLGAGRDTEAFF.

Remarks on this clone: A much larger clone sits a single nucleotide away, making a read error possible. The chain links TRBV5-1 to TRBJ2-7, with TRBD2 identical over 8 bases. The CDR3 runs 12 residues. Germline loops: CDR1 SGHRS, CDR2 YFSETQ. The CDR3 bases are TGTGCCAGCAGCGGGGGATCCTACGAGCAGTACTTC. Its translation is CASSGGSYEQYF.

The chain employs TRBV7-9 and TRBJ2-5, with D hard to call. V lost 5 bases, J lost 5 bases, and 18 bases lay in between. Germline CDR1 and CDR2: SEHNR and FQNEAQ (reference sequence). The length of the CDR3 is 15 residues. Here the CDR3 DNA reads TGTGCCAGCAGCCCCCAGATTCAATTGGTGGAGACCCAGTACTTC. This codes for CASSPQIQLVETQYF.

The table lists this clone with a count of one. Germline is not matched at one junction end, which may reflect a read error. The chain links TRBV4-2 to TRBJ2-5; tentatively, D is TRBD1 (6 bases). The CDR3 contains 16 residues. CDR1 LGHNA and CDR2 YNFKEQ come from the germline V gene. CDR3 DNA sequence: TGTGCCAGCAGCCCCCGAGGGGCAGGGGACAAAGAGAGCCAGTACTTC. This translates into CASSPRGAGDKESQYF.

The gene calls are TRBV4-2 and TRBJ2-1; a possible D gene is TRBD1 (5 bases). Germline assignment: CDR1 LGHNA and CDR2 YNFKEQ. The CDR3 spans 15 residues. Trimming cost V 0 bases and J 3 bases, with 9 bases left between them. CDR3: CASSQDHRGYNEQFF. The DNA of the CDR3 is TGTGCCAGCAGCCAAGATCATAGGGGCTACAATGAGCAGTTCTTC.

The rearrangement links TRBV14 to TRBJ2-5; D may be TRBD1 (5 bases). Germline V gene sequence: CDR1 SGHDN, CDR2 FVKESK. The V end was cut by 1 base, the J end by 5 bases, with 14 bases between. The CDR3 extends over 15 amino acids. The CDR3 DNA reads TGTGCCAGCAGCCAAGGGTCCGGAGCAGGGGAGACCCAGTACTTC. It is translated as CASSQGSGAGETQYF.

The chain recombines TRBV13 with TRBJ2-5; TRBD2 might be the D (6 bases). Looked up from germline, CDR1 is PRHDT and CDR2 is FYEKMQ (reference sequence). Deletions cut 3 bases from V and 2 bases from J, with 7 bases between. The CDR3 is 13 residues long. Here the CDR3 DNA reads TGTGCCAGCAGCTTGGACTATCAAGAGACCCAGTACTTC. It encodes CASSLDYQETQYF.

The CDR3 reads CASSQDRGGRDTQYF. DNA of the CDR3: TGCGCCAGCAGCCAAGATAGGGGGGGTCGGGATACGCAGTATTTT. The rearrangement links TRBV4-3 to TRBJ2-3; weak D call: TRBD2 (7 bases). CDR3 size: 15 residues. Germline V gives CDR1 LGHNA, CDR2 YSLEER. Trimming left V 0 bases short and J 6 bases short, with 13 bases between.

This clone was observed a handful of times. CDR3 coding DNA: TGTGCCAGCAGCCAGCTGGGTACTAACTATGGCTACACCTTC. The encoded protein is CASSQLGTNYGYTF. V and J are TRBV4-2 and TRBJ1-2; D ambiguous. V was clipped by 3 bases and J by 0 bases, with 8 bases between them. Germline V gene data show CDR1 as LGHNA and CDR2 as YNFKEQ. The CDR3 covers 14 residues.

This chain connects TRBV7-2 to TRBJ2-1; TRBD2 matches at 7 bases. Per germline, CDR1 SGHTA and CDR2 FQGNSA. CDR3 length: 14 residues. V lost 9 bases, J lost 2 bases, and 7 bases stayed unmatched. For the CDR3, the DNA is TGTGCCAGGGGGGGGACCCCGCCCTACAATGAGCAGTTCTTC. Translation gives CARGGTPPYNEQFF.

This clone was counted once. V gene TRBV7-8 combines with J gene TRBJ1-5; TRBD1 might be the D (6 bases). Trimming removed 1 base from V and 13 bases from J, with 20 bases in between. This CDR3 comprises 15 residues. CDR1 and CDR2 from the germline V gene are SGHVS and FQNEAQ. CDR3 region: CASSLDRRGGSTQHF. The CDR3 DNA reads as TGTGCCAGCAGCTTAGATCGCAGGGGTGGTTCCACTCAGCATTTT.

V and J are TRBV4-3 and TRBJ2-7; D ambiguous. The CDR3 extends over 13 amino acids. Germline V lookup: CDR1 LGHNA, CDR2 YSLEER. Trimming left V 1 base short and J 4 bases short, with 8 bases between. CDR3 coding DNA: TGCGCCAGCAGCCAAGGCCCATCATACGAGCAGTACTTC. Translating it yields CASSQGPSYEQYF.